Reported below is one T cell receptor (beta chain). This record belongs to a study of blood T cell repertoires in COVID-19. V dropped 6 bases and J dropped 6 bases, with 12 bases sitting between them. The CDR3 is 13 residues long. Per germline, CDR1 MNHEY and CDR2 SMNVEV (reference sequence). The repertoire was sequenced with immunoSEQ multiplex PCR; TCRdb's copy has only in-frame clones and lacks some. The data contain some 160,000 clones, more than 75% of them singletons. This receptor was identified in a woman between 45 and 60 years old with acute or convalescent COVID-19. This chain uses TRBV27 with TRBJ2-1, with D maybe TRBD1 (5 bases). Specimen: peripheral blood. The CDR3 coding sequence is TGTGCCAGCAGACCAGGGAATATCAATGAGCAGTTCTTC. Residues: CASRPGNINEQFF.